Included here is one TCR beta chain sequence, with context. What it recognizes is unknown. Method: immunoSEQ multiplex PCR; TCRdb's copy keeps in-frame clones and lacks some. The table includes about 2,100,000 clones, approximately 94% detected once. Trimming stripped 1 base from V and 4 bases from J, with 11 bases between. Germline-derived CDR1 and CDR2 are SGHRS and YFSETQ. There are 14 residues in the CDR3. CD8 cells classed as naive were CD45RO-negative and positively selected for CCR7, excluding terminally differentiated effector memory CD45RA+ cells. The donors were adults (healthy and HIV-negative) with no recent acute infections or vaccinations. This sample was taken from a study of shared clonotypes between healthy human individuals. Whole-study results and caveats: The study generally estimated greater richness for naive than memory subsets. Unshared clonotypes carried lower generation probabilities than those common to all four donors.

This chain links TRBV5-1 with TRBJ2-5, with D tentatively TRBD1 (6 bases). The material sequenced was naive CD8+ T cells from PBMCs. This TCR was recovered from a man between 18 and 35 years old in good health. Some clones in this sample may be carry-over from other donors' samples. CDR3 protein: CASSLSRGRETQYF. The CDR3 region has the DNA TGCGCCAGCAGCTTGTCCAGGGGTAGAGAGACCCAGTACTTC.